This entry concerns a single T cell receptor beta chain. Its target is unknown. These data belong to a study of shared clonotypes between healthy human individuals. Study in general: With ages of 18 to 49, the donors were two women and a few men.

At deep level, the assay was performed. PCR replicates performed on unsorted PBMC used approximately 320 ng DNA, 25,000 to 35,000 T cell genomes. Method: immunoSEQ multiplex PCR; TCRdb's copy keeps in-frame clones and lacks some. Here the sample spans more than 400,000 clones, 60% to 80% being singletons. V gave up 0 bases and J gave up 8 bases, with 12 bases separating them. The CDR3 consists of 14 residues. CDR1 and CDR2 (germline): SGDLS, YYNGEE. Study outcomes and limitations: The expectation was that sequencing depth would affect clonotype sharing among donors.

The genes are TRBV9 and TRBJ2-4; D is unresolved. This clonotype originated in a middle-aged woman in good health. Some clones in this sample may be carry-over from other donors' samples. Sequencing was performed on PBMCs. The CDR3 nucleotides are TGTGCCAGCAGCGTAGGGTCGGGTTGGGACATTCAGTACTTC. Encoded protein: CASSVGSGWDIQYF.